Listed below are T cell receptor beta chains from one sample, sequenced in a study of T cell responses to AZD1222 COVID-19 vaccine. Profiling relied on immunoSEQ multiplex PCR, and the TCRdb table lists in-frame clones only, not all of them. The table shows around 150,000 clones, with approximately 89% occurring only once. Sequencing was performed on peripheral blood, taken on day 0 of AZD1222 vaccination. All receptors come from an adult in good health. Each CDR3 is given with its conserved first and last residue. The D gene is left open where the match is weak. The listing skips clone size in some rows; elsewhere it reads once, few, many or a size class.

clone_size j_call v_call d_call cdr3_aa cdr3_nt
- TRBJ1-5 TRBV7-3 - CASKGGPNQPQHF TGTGCCAGCAAGGGGGGGCCAAATCAGCCCCAGCATTTT
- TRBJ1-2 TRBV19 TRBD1 CASSTRDRGNYGYTF TGTGCCAGTAGTACTCGGGACAGGGGGAACTATGGCTACACCTTC
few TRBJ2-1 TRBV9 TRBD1 CASSVRGDRVVHYNEQFF TGTGCCAGCAGCGTAAGGGGAGACAGGGTCGTACATTACAATGAGCAGTTCTTC
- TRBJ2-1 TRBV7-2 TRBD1 CASSFRPMSGTGVRNEQFF TGTGCCAGCAGCTTTCGACCAATGTCTGGGACAGGGGTGAGGAATGAGCAGTTCTTC
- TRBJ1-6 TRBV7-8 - CASSHSNSPLHF TGTGCCAGCAGCCACTCGAATTCACCCCTCCACTTT
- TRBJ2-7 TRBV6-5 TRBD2 CASTTSGPTYEQYF TGTGCCAGCACGACTAGCGGGCCTACCTACGAGCAGTACTTC
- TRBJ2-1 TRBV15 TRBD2 CATSGSSGSWKRSYNEQFF TGTGCCACCAGCGGGTCTAGCGGGAGTTGGAAGAGGTCCTACAATGAGCAGTTCTTC
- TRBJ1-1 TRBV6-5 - CASSYSSLNTEAFF TGTGCCAGCAGTTACTCCAGCTTGAACACTGAAGCTTTCTTT
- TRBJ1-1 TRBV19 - CASRATVNTEAFF TGTGCCAGTAGGGCCACAGTAAACACTGAAGCTTTCTTT
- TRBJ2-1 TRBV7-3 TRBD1 CASPDRGYNEQFF TGTGCCAGCCCGGACAGGGGCTACAATGAGCAGTTCTTC
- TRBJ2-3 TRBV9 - CASSVEGGRTDTQYF TGTGCCAGCAGCGTAGAGGGGGGCCGCACAGATACGCAGTATTTT
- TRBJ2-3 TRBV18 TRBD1 CASSPGQGNTQYF TGTGCCAGCTCACCCGGACAGGGTAATACGCAGTATTTT
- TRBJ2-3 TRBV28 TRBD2 CASRLAGITDTQYF TGTGCCAGCAGGTTAGCGGGAATTACAGATACGCAGTATTTT
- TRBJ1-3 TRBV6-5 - CASSRGGAVGNTIYF TGTGCCAGCAGTCGTGGGGGCGCAGTTGGAAACACCATATATTTT
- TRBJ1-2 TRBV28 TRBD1 CASSLLGGRDINYGYTF TGTGCCAGCAGTTTATTAGGGGGCCGCGACATAAACTATGGCTACACCTTC
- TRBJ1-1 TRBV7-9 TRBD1 CASSLAGGPNTEAFF TGTGCCAGCAGCTTGGCAGGGGGCCCGAACACTGAAGCTTTCTTT
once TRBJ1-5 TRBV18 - CASSPPGRPNQPQHF TGTGCCAGCTCACCACCGGGCAGGCCCAATCAGCCCCAGCATTTT
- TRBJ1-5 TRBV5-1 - CASSLGGANQPQHF TGCGCCAGCAGCTTGGGTGGAGCTAATCAGCCCCAGCATTTT
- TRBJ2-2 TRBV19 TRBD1 CASSMLRGLGTGELFF TGTGCCAGTAGTATGCTGAGGGGGCTAGGCACCGGGGAGCTGTTTTTT
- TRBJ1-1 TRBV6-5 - CASTRGGTEAFF TGTGCCAGCACCCGGGGGGGTACTGAAGCTTTCTTT
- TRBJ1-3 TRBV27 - CASSLSAQTGNTIYF TGTGCCAGCAGTTTATCGGCTCAAACCGGAAACACCATATATTTT
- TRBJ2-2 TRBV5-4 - CASSLRGGADTGELFF TGTGCCAGCAGCTTGAGGGGGGGCGCGGACACCGGGGAGCTGTTTTTT
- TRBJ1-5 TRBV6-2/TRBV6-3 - CASSSRDRDYHQPQHF TGTGCCAGCAGCTCGAGGGACCGCGACTACCATCAGCCCCAGCATTTT
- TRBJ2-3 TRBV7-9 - CASSPRPGYTDTQYF TGTGCCAGCAGCCCAAGACCAGGGTACACAGATACGCAGTATTTT
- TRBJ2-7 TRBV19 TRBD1 CASSITSGQVAEQCF TGTGCCAGTAGTATAACCTCGGGACAGGTCGCCGAGCAGTGCTTC
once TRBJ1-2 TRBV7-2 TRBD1 CASSPGQTYGYTF TGTGCCAGCAGCCCGGGACAGACCTATGGCTACACCTTC
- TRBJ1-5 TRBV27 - CASSLFRGHQPQHF TGTGCCAGCAGTTTATTCAGGGGACATCAGCCCCAGCATTTT
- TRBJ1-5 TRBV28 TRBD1 CASVEGAGGWSNQPQHF TGTGCCAGCGTTGAGGGGGCCGGCGGTTGGAGCAATCAGCCCCAGCATTTT
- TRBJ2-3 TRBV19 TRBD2 CASSFISSGTDTQYF TGTGCCAGTAGTTTCATTAGTAGCGGGACAGATACGCAGTATTTT
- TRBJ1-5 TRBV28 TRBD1 CASRTGGSNQPQHF TGTGCCAGCAGAACAGGGGGGAGCAATCAGCCCCAGCATTTT
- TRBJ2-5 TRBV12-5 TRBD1 CASGPGTGETQYF TGTGCTAGTGGTCCGGGGACAGGGGAGACCCAGTACTTC
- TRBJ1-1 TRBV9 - CASSPQGRAEAFF TGTGCCAGCAGCCCACAGGGTAGGGCTGAAGCTTTCTTT
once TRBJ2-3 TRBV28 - CASSSPLPATDTQYF TGTGCCAGCAGTTCCCCGCTACCTGCCACAGATACGCAGTATTTT
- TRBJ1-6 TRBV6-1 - CASSERMEGIGSPLHF TGTGCCAGCAGTGAAAGGATGGAGGGTATTGGTTCACCCCTCCACTTT
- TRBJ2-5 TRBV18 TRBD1 CASSPRGGREETQYF TGTGCCAGCTCACCACGAGGGGGCCGGGAAGAGACCCAGTACTTC
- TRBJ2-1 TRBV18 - CASSPLGGGPEQFF TGTGCCAGCTCACCACTCGGTGGAGGGCCTGAGCAGTTCTTC
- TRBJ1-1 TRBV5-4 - CASSRDITEAFF TGTGCCAGCAGCCGGGACATAACTGAAGCTTTCTTT
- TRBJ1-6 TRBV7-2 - CASSLTGTGTNSPLHF TGTGCCAGCAGCTTAACAGGGACGGGAACTAATTCACCCCTCCACTTT
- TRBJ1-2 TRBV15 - CATSRDRPDTPANYGYTF TGTGCCACCAGCAGAGATAGACCCGACACCCCAGCTAACTATGGCTACACCTTC
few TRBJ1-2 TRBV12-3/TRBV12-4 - CASREGEIYGYTF TGTGCCAGCAGAGAGGGGGAAATCTATGGCTACACCTTC
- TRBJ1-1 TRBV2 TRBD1 CASSGQGTGTEAFF TGTGCCAGCAGCGGACAGGGTACGGGGACTGAAGCTTTCTTT
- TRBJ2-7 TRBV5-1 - CASSLDSRKQYF TGCGCCAGCAGCTTGGACTCCAGAAAGCAGTACTTC
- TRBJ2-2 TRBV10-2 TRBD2 CASNRAGGPSGELFF TGCGCCAGCAACCGGGCGGGAGGGCCATCCGGGGAGCTGTTTTTT
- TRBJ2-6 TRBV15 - CATSPDGISGANVLTF TGTGCCACCAGCCCGGACGGGATCTCTGGGGCCAACGTCCTGACTTTC
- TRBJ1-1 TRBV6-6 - CASSNGGLRNTEAFF TGTGCCAGCAGTAACGGGGGACTCAGGAACACTGAAGCTTTCTTT
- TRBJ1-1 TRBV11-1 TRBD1 CASSGRQGLNTEAFF TGTGCCAGCAGCGGACGACAGGGGTTGAACACTGAAGCTTTCTTT